The entry below describes one T cell receptor (beta chain). Its target is unknown. This record belongs to a study of shared clonotypes between healthy human individuals. CD8 cells classed as naive were CD45RO-negative and positively selected for CCR7, excluding terminally differentiated effector memory CD45RA+ cells. Several immunoSEQ plates held equal portions of the genomic DNA taken from each subset. Profiled with immunoSEQ multiplex PCR; TCRdb holds only in-frame clones, not every one. The sample has around 2,100,000 clones, about 94% seen once. Study-wide results and caveats: On the whole, naive subsets had larger estimated richness than memory subsets had. The study's rarefaction showed incomplete sorted-subset sequencing despite large depth.

What was sequenced was naive CD8+ T cells sorted from blood. This TCR was sampled from a man between 18 and 35 years old in good health.

The CDR3 DNA follows: TGCGCCAGCAGCCAAGTTCAAGCCACAGGGGTGACTGGAAACACCATATATTTT. It translates to CASSQVQATGVTGNTIYF. V and J are TRBV4-1 and TRBJ1-3; 7 bases map to TRBD1. The trim removed 1 base at V and 2 bases at J, leaving 11 bases unmatched. The CDR3 extends over 18 amino acids. The germline gives CDR1 MGHRA, CDR2 YSYEKL.